Below are 30 T cell receptor beta chains sequenced from a single sample in a study of T cell repertoires in cytomegalovirus infection. TCRdb fed the reads into MiXCR, producing one record per CDR3 protein. The table has about 180,000 distinct CDR3 sequences, about a sixth seen once. The specimen was CD8+ T cells from PBMCs. The receptors shown here come from a human donor in good health (CMV status not recorded). Some clones in this sample may be carry-over from other donors' samples.

This clonotype was counted a few times. The chain has TRBV7-6 and TRBJ1-1; 10 nucleotides match TRBD1. CDR1 SGHVS and CDR2 FNYEAQ come from the germline V gene. V gave up 11 bases and J gave up 8 bases; unmatched junction bases: 8. The length of the CDR3 is 12 residues. The CDR3 DNA reads TGTGCCGTGACAGGGGGCTATCTGGAAGCTTTCTTT. Protein sequence: CAVTGGYLEAFF.

At least ten counts were recorded for this clonotype. This chain connects TRBV12-3 or TRBV12-4 to TRBJ2-1; 9 positions match TRBD1. The junction had 7 bases not matched to a gene; V was cut back by 6 bases and J by 4 bases. The CDR3 consists of 15 residues. The CDR3 nucleotides are TGTGCCAGCAGGGCCGGGACAGGGACATACAATGAGCAGTTCTTC. The encoded protein is CASRAGTGTYNEQFF.

For this clonotype: An end of the junction does not agree with germline; a read error may underlie this. The chain has TRBV7-6 and TRBJ1-2, with D unclear. CDR1 SGHVS and CDR2 FNYEAQ come from the germline V gene. The length of the CDR3 is 15 residues. This chain's CDR3 is CASSLEWGSSTEPDF. Here the CDR3 DNA reads TGTGCCAGCAGCTTAGAGTGGGGATCGAGCACGGAACCAGACTTC.

The V call is TRBV7-9, the J call TRBJ2-1; D perhaps matches TRBD1 (5 bases). V was trimmed by 9 bases and J by 0 bases, leaving 9 bases between them. The germline gives CDR1 SEHNR, CDR2 FQNEAQ (reference sequence). CDR3 length equals 13 residues. In DNA form, the CDR3 reads TGTGCCAGTGCAGGGTTCTCCTACAATGAGCAGTTCTTC. Translation: CASAGFSYNEQFF.

This clonotype was observed a few times. This sequence joins TRBV7-9 and TRBJ1-4; perhaps TRBD1 as D (6 bases). V lost 5 bases to trimming and J lost 7 bases, with 14 bases between them. Germline CDR1 is SEHNR and CDR2 is FQNEAQ (reference sequence). The CDR3 runs 14 residues. CDR3 DNA sequence: TGTGCCAGCAGCCCAACAAAACAGGGTGAAAAACTGTTTTTT. Translated, it gives CASSPTKQGEKLFF.

This clonotype was seen only once. V is TRBV7-9 and J is TRBJ1-2; 7 bases are a match to TRBD1. CDR3 length equals 15 residues. Germline V gene sequence: CDR1 SEHNR, CDR2 FQNEAQ (reference sequence). Trimming at V came to 8 bases and at J to 4 bases, leaving 13 bases not matched to a gene. As DNA, the CDR3 is TGTGCCAGCGAGCATGTGACAGGGCCCAGCTATGGCTACACCTTC. Residues: CASEHVTGPSYGYTF.

The genes are TRBV7-6 and TRBJ2-1; TRBD2 aligns across 7 bases. V gave up 5 bases and J gave up 2 bases; unmatched junction bases: 3. This CDR3 has 14 residues. Germline CDR1 reads SGHVS; CDR2 reads FNYEAQ. The CDR3 DNA reads as TGTGCCAGCAGCCCTACTAGCGCCTACAATGAGCAGTTCTTC. Translation: CASSPTSAYNEQFF.

This chain connects TRBV6-2 or TRBV6-3 to TRBJ2-2; 10 bases map to TRBD2. The ends lost 6 bases at V and 2 bases at J; junction bases unmatched: 3. Germline values: CDR1 MNHEY, CDR2 SVGEGT. The CDR3 is made up of 15 amino acids. The CDR3 is CASRGLAINTGELFF. The CDR3, as DNA: TGTGCCAGCAGGGGACTAGCGATAAACACCGGGGAGCTGTTTTTT.

The chain combines TRBV7-3 with TRBJ2-2, with 11 nucleotides matching TRBD1. The germline V gene encodes CDR1 SGHTA and CDR2 FQGTGA. V trimming: 4 bases; J trimming: 5 bases; junction bases outside the gene matches: 9. The length of the CDR3 is 17 residues. In nucleotides, the CDR3 is TGTGCCAGCAGCTCGGACAGGGGGCGTATTGGGACCGGGGAGCTGTTTTTT. Translating it yields CASSSDRGRIGTGELFF.

This clonotype was seen more than once but under ten times. The genes are TRBV12-3 or TRBV12-4 and TRBJ1-4; D might be TRBD1 (5 bases). This CDR3 has 13 amino acids. V lost 5 bases, J lost 12 bases, and 16 bases lay in between. The CDR3 protein is CASSTLIGAELFF. DNA of the CDR3: TGTGCCAGCAGTACCCTTATAGGGGCGGAACTGTTTTTT.

This clonotype occurred a few times. The rearrangement uses TRBV15 and TRBJ1-5, with D unresolved. Trimming removed 2 bases at V and 3 bases at J, with 14 bases between. The V gene's germline CDR1 is LNHNV and CDR2 YYDKDF (reference sequence). CDR3 length: 16 amino acids. The CDR3 coding sequence is TGTGCCACCAGCAGAACGGGGAGAGGAGACAATCAGCCCCAGCATTTT. It specifies CATSRTGRGDNQPQHF. Variable domain in full (rest from reference TRBV15 and TRBJ1-5): DAMVIQNPRYQVTQFGKPVTLSCSQTLNHNVMYWYQQKSSQAPKLLFHYYDKDFNNEADTPDNFQSRRPNTSFCFLDIRSPGLGDTAMYLCATSRTGRGDNQPQHFGDGTRLSIL.

The chain combines TRBV29-1 with TRBJ2-2; 16 bases fit TRBD2. The CDR3 has 16 residues. V was clipped by 7 bases and J by 6 bases; unmatched bases: 8. Germline V lookup: CDR1 SQVTM, CDR2 ANQGSEA. CDR3 nucleotide sequence: TGCAGCGCGTCGGGACTAGCGGGGGGGGCATCCGGGGAGCTGTTTTTT. Translating gives CSASGLAGGASGELFF.

This clonotype was found a few times. The V gene is TRBV6-5, the J gene TRBJ2-1; the match to TRBD1 covers 8 bases. The germline V gene encodes CDR1 MNHEY and CDR2 SVGAGI. After removal of 0 bases from V and 8 bases from J, the junction contained 21 bases not matched to a gene. The CDR3 is 20 amino acids. In nucleotides, the CDR3 is TGTGCCAGCAGTTACTCGCCAACGCGCATGACAGGGGTGGGTCTTGATGAGCAGTTCTTC. Its translation: CASSYSPTRMTGVGLDEQFF.

There are a few counts of this clonotype. The V gene is TRBV20-1, the J gene TRBJ2-5; no definite D call. Germline CDR1 DFQATT, CDR2 SNEGSKA (reference sequence). The CDR3 has 13 residues. V was pared by 1 base and J by 2 bases, with 8 bases between. The CDR3 DNA follows: TGCAGTGCTAGAGGCCACTTACAAGAGACCCAGTACTTC. Its translation: CSARGHLQETQYF.

This clonotype was counted between two and nine times. V and J are TRBV7-8 and TRBJ2-3, with D unclear. The ends were cut back, 8 bases at V and 1 base at J, with 7 bases in the middle. Per the germline V gene, CDR1 is SGHVS and CDR2 is FQNEAQ. The CDR3 is 12 amino acids. The CDR3 region is CASGIGTDTQYF. CDR3 bases: TGTGCCAGCGGGATTGGCACAGATACGCAGTATTTT.

This rearrangement joins TRBV20-1 to TRBJ1-2, with no clear D. The CDR3 is 12 amino acids. Between the trimmed V and J ends, which lost 1 base and 10 bases, there was a span of 13 bases. Per the germline V gene, CDR1 is DFQATT and CDR2 is SNEGSKA (reference sequence). The CDR3 region is CSARARTVTYTF. The CDR3 coding sequence is TGCAGTGCTAGAGCGAGAACGGTTACCTACACCTTC.

This clonotype has just a few counts. The chain employs TRBV6-2 or TRBV6-3 and TRBJ1-1, with 7 positions matching TRBD1. The CDR3 spans 13 residues. Germline loops: CDR1 MNHEY, CDR2 SVGEGT. V gave up 7 bases and J gave up 3 bases; unmatched junction bases: 5. The CDR3 loop is CASTLQGYTEAFF. DNA for the CDR3: TGTGCCAGCACCCTACAGGGGTACACTGAAGCTTTCTTT.

The chain employs TRBV28 and TRBJ2-2; D unresolved. The CDR3 consists of 14 residues. Germline V lookup: CDR1 MDHEN, CDR2 SYDVKM. Trimming stripped 3 bases from V and 1 base from J, with 6 bases between. The CDR3 reads CASSLRGNTGELFF. The DNA for the CDR3 is TGTGCCAGCAGTTTGCGAGGGAACACCGGGGAGCTGTTTTTT.

The V call is TRBV6-2 or TRBV6-3, the J call TRBJ2-2, with 8 positions matching TRBD2. The CDR3 has 14 residues. Trimming took 7 bases from V and 5 from J; bases not matched to a gene: 6. CDR1 is MNHEY and CDR2 is SVGEGT in the germline V gene. DNA of the CDR3: TGTGCCAGCACCGGGGGGGCGTGGACCGGGGAGCTGTTTTTT. Translated: CASTGGAWTGELFF.

This clonotype was observed a handful of times. This chain joins TRBV7-2 and TRBJ2-3; 8 bases are shared with TRBD2. This CDR3 is built from 16 residues. The V gene end was trimmed by 4 bases and the J gene end by 5 bases; junction bases not matched to a gene: 11. CDR1 and CDR2 (germline): SGHTA, FQGNSA. The CDR3 reads CASSSGGLGVRDTQYF. The CDR3, as DNA: TGTGCCAGCAGCTCCGGGGGACTAGGGGTGAGAGATACGCAGTATTTT. The whole variable domain, remainder taken from reference TRBV7-2 and TRBJ2-3, is GAGVSQSPSNKVTEKGKDVELRCDPISGHTALYWYRQSLGQGLEFLIYFQGNSAPDKSGLPSDRFSAERTGGSVSTLTIQRTQQEDSAVYLCASSSGGLGVRDTQYFGPGTRLTVL.

CDR3 in DNA: TGCGCCAGCAGCCAAGTCCTCGATACCCAGGACGAGCAGTACTTC. Protein: CASSQVLDTQDEQYF. The chain couples TRBV4-1 to TRBJ2-7; D not resolved. CDR3 size: 15 residues. Germline V lookup: CDR1 MGHRA, CDR2 YSYEKL. V was cut by 1 base and J by 5 bases, with 15 bases left in between.

This chain connects TRBV7-8 to TRBJ2-3; 11 bases match TRBD2. J lost 7 bases, V lost 5 bases, and 5 bases had no gene match. This CDR3 comprises 14 residues. CDR1 and CDR2 (germline): SGHVS, FQNEAQ. The CDR3 spells CASSPSGGSNTQYF. CDR3 coding DNA: TGTGCCAGCAGCCCTAGCGGGGGGTCAAATACGCAGTATTTT. The variable domain in full, with the rest retrieved from reference TRBV7-8 and TRBJ2-3, is GAGVSQSPRYKVAKRGQDVALRCDPISGHVSLFWYQQALGQGPEFLTYFQNEAQLDKSGLPSDRFFAERPEGSVSTLKIQRTQQEDSAVYLCASSPSGGSNTQYFGPGTRLTVL.

The chain uses TRBV7-9 and TRBJ1-5; 8 nucleotides align to TRBD1. This CDR3 spans 15 amino acids. V shed 4 bases and J 2 bases; nucleotides not matched to a gene: 4. The V gene's germline CDR1 is SEHNR and CDR2 FQNEAQ (reference sequence). The CDR3 here is CASSSDRDRNQPQHF. In nucleotides, the CDR3 is TGTGCCAGCAGCTCGGACAGGGATCGCAATCAGCCCCAGCATTTT.

This clonotype was picked up a small number of times. CDR3 DNA: TGTGCCAGCAGCCGAGGGGGACAGGGAAGTGAAAAACTGTTTTTT. This codes for CASSRGGQGSEKLFF. The J gene is TRBJ1-4, the V gene TRBV7-9, with 9 bases lining up with TRBD1. Germline lookup yields CDR1 SEHNR and CDR2 FQNEAQ (reference sequence). The J segment lost 7 bases and the V segment lost 5 bases, leaving 8 bases of the junction unmatched. The CDR3 is 15 residues long.

The J gene is TRBJ1-4, the V gene TRBV20-1; 7 bases are a match to TRBD1. Germline CDR1 is DFQATT and CDR2 is SNEGSKA (reference sequence). J gave up 4 bases and V 7 bases, and 9 bases lay outside the gene matches. The CDR3 covers 14 residues. CDR3 in amino acids: CSVPKGDSNEKLFF. The CDR3 DNA reads TGCAGTGTCCCAAAAGGGGACAGTAATGAAAAACTGTTTTTT.

This chain joins TRBV11-2 and TRBJ2-6, with D possibly matching TRBD2 (5 bases). CDR3 length: 19 residues. CDR1 and CDR2 from the germline V gene are SGHAT and FQNNGV. V lost 5 bases to trimming and J lost 0 bases, with 20 bases between them. The DNA for the CDR3 is TGTGCCAGCAGCCCCCCCTGGATCCCTCGGGGCTCTGGGGCCAACGTCCTGACTTTC. This translates into CASSPPWIPRGSGANVLTF.

The genes are TRBV12-3 or TRBV12-4 and TRBJ2-7, with D possibly TRBD1 on 7 matching bases. The V end lost 4 bases, the J end lost 4 bases, and 17 bases lay between the germline ends. The CDR3 spans 15 residues. CDR3 residues: CASSSSDREVYEQYF. The DNA of the CDR3 is TGTGCCAGCAGTTCATCCGACAGGGAGGTATACGAGCAGTACTTC.

The chain uses TRBV9 and TRBJ2-7; 8 bases fit TRBD1. Germline values: CDR1 SGDLS, CDR2 YYNGEE. This CDR3 spans 15 amino acids. J lost 2 bases, V lost 0 bases, and 4 bases had no gene match. CDR3 in amino acids: CASSVEQGATYEQYF. Written as DNA, the CDR3 is TGTGCCAGCAGCGTAGAGCAGGGGGCGACCTACGAGCAGTACTTC.

V is TRBV6-2 or TRBV6-3 and J is TRBJ1-1; no definite D call. This CDR3 contains 14 residues. Trimming pared 4 bases from V and 1 base from J, leaving 10 bases between. From germline, CDR1 is MNHEY and CDR2 SVGEGT. The CDR3 DNA reads TGTGCCAGCAGTTCATGGGTCGCGAACACTGAAGCTTTCTTT. Translated: CASSSWVANTEAFF.

This clonotype appeared a few times. This chain links TRBV11-2 with TRBJ1-2, with D tentatively TRBD1 (5 bases). This CDR3 is 13 amino acids long. Deletions cut 3 bases from V and 8 bases from J, with 13 bases between. In germline, CDR1 is SGHAT, CDR2 FQNNGV. Written as DNA, the CDR3 is TGTGCCAGCAGCTTTGGGGGGGACCTGGGCTACACCTTC. Translating it yields CASSFGGDLGYTF.